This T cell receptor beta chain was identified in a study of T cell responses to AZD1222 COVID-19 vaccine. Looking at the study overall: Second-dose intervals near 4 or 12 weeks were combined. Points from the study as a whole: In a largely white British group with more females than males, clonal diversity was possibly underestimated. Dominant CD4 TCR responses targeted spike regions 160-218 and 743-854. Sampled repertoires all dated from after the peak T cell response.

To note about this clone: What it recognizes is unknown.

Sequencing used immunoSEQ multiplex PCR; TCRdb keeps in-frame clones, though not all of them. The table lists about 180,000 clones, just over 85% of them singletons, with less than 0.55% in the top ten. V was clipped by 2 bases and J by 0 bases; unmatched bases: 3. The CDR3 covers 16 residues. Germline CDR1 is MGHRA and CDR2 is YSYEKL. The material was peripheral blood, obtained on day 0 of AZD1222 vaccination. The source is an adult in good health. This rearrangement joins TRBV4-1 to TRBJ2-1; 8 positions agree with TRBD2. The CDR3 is CASSQQAGDSYNEQFF. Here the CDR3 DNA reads TGCGCCAGCAGCCAACAAGCGGGGGACTCCTACAATGAGCAGTTCTTC.